This TCR beta chain originates from a study of T cell changes during pregnancy in multiple sclerosis. The germline V gene has CDR1 SGHRS and CDR2 YFSETQ. This CDR3 region has 15 residues. Trimming shortened V by 0 bases and J by 3 bases, and 10 bases separated the two germline ends. Libraries were prepared by immunoSEQ multiplex PCR; TCRdb keeps only in-frame clonotypes and omits some of them. The sample records tens of thousands of clones, under 95% being singletons. The chain employs TRBV5-1 and TRBJ2-1, with TRBD2 as a possible D gene (5 bases). This sequence was found in a female donor in good health, enrolled as a control in a pregnancy study. This sample comprised peripheral blood, obtained in the second trimester of pregnancy. The CDR3 is CASSLEAASYNEQFF. The CDR3 bases are TGCGCCAGCAGCTTGGAAGCGGCAAGCTACAATGAGCAGTTCTTC.